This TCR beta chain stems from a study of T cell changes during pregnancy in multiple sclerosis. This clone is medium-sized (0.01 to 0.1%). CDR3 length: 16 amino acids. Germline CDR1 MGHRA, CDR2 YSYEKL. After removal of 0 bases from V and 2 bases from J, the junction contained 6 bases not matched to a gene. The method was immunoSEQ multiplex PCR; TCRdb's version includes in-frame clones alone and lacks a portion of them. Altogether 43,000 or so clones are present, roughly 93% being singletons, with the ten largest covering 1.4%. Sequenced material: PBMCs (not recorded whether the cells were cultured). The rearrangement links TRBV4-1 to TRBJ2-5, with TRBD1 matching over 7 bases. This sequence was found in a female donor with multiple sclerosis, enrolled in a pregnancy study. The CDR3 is CASSQDRDRQQETQYF. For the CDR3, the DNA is TGCGCCAGCAGCCAAGATCGGGACAGACAACAAGAGACCCAGTACTTC.